The 15 T cell receptor beta chains in this list originate from one sample, sequenced in a study of cytomegalovirus exposure and HLA in healthy donors. PCR involved 60 Vbeta and 13 Jbeta primers. Produced via immunoSEQ multiplex PCR; TCRdb's table is partial and in-frame only. The sample contains tens of thousands of clones, approximately 80% of which appear only once. Sequencing used PBMCs. The receptor source for this set is a female donor in good health and CMV-seronegative.

V gene TRBV6-5 combines with J gene TRBJ1-6; the match to TRBD1 covers 9 bases. The CDR3 sequence is 15 residues long. Germline trimming cut 7 bases from V and 9 bases from J; bases unmatched to any gene: 10. CDR1 is MNHEY and CDR2 is SVGAGI in the germline V gene. CDR3 DNA: TGTGCCAGCACCGCCAGGACAGGGGAGGGTTCACCCCTCCACTTT. It is translated as CASTARTGEGSPLHF.

The rearrangement joins TRBV4-1 to TRBJ1-3; a possible D gene is TRBD1 (6 bases). Looked up from germline, CDR1 is MGHRA and CDR2 is YSYEKL. V was shortened by 0 bases and J by 2 bases, with 11 bases between the two germline ends. The CDR3 is 16 residues long. CDR3 residues: CASSQDGRQAGNTIYF. Written as DNA, the CDR3 is TGCGCCAGCAGCCAAGATGGTAGACAGGCTGGAAACACCATATATTTT.

The chain links TRBV7-9 to TRBJ2-2; TRBD1 might be the D (7 bases). Germline V CDR1 and CDR2: SEHNR, FQNEAQ (reference sequence). The CDR3 spans 13 residues. V lost 5 bases to trimming and J lost 7 bases, with 11 bases between them. The CDR3 here is CASSPQGGGELFF. The DNA of the CDR3 is TGTGCCAGCAGCCCCCAGGGGGGCGGGGAGCTGTTTTTT.

This chain uses TRBV19 with TRBJ2-5; D is unresolved. Trimming stripped 5 bases from V and 1 base from J, with 8 bases between. This CDR3 spans 13 amino acids. Per the germline V gene, CDR1 is LNHDA and CDR2 is SQIVND (reference sequence). The CDR3 protein is CASSPRVQETQYF. The CDR3 region has the DNA TGTGCCAGTAGTCCCCGTGTCCAAGAGACCCAGTACTTC.

This clone has just a few counts. J is TRBJ2-5 and V is TRBV5-1, with TRBD2 matching over 8 bases. Germline V gene data show CDR1 as SGHRS and CDR2 as YFSETQ. This CDR3 contains 15 residues. The J segment lost 3 bases and the V segment lost 0 bases, leaving 4 bases of the junction unmatched. The CDR3 DNA sequence: TGCGCCAGCAGCTTGGTGGCGGGGGGAAAAGAGACCCAGTACTTC. Its translation is CASSLVAGGKETQYF.

J is TRBJ1-2 and V is TRBV6-5, with TRBD1 identical over 7 bases. V shed 5 bases and J 6 bases; nucleotides not matched to a gene: 0. Per the germline V gene, CDR1 is MNHEY and CDR2 is SVGAGI. The CDR3 totals 11 residues. Written as DNA, the CDR3 is TGTGCCAGCAGTGACAGGGATGGCTACACCTTC. This encodes CASSDRDGYTF.

This chain uses TRBV27 with TRBJ1-3; possible D gene TRBD1, 6 bases. Germline CDR1 MNHEY, CDR2 SMNVEV (reference sequence). Trimming removed 4 bases from V and 5 bases from J, with 9 bases in between. This CDR3 contains 13 residues. CDR3 residues: CASSSGERNTIYF. The CDR3 bases are TGTGCCAGCAGTTCAGGGGAAAGAAACACCATATATTTT.

This clone has just one count. The chain uses TRBV12-5 and TRBJ1-1; maybe TRBD1 (6 bases). This CDR3 is built from 17 residues. Trimming took off 0 bases at V and 8 bases at J, with 22 bases between the two ends. Germline V gives CDR1 LGHNT, CDR2 FRNRAP. CDR3 region: CASGLVSTGTHNREAFF. Written as DNA, the CDR3 is TGTGCTAGTGGTTTGGTCTCAACCGGGACACACAACCGGGAAGCTTTCTTT.

The chain is built from TRBV9 and TRBJ1-2; maybe TRBD1 (6 bases). This CDR3 region has 16 residues. Looked up from germline, CDR1 is SGDLS and CDR2 is YYNGEE. Trimming removed 0 bases from V and 7 bases from J, with 19 bases in between. CDR3 DNA: TGTGCCAGCAGCGTAGATTTTGGGACCCAAGGGGGTGGCTACACCTTC. Its translation: CASSVDFGTQGGGYTF.

This clone has a handful of counts. The rearrangement uses TRBV18 and TRBJ1-1; 8 bases are a match to TRBD1. CDR3 size: 14 residues. The trim removed 2 bases at V and 11 bases at J, leaving 10 bases unmatched. Germline CDR1 and CDR2: KGHSH and LQKENI. CDR3 coding DNA: TGTGCCAGCTCACCAAACGGCCAGGGGGCTTCGGCTTTCTTT. This gives the protein CASSPNGQGASAFF.

The chain has TRBV5-8 and TRBJ1-5; possibly TRBD1 for D (6 bases). Germline CDR1 SGHTS, CDR2 YDEGEE. This CDR3 region has 15 residues. Trimming removed 5 bases from V and 1 base from J, with 13 bases in between. CDR3 amino acids: CASSQQGWSNQPQHF. The CDR3, as DNA: TGTGCCAGCAGTCAACAGGGTTGGAGCAATCAGCCCCAGCATTTT.

The V gene is TRBV30, the J gene TRBJ2-3; 9 bases map to TRBD2. Germline trimming cut 0 bases from V and 2 bases from J; bases unmatched to any gene: 6. This CDR3 is built from 16 residues. Germline V lookup: CDR1 GTSNPN, CDR2 SVGIG (reference sequence). DNA of the CDR3: TGTGCCTGGAGTGTACGGGCTAGCGGGAACACAGATACGCAGTATTTT. This sequence encodes CAWSVRASGNTDTQYF.

The chain couples TRBV5-1 to TRBJ2-7; D is perhaps TRBD1 (6 bases). The V and J ends lost 4 bases and 2 bases respectively, with 16 bases between them. The CDR3 covers 15 residues. Germline V lookup: CDR1 SGHRS, CDR2 YFSETQ. DNA of the CDR3: TGCGCCAGCAGCCAACTCGGACAGTCAACCTACGAGCAGTACTTC. Its translation: CASSQLGQSTYEQYF.

V usage is TRBV27 and J usage is TRBJ1-1; the match to TRBD1 covers 8 bases. CDR3 length: 15 amino acids. The V gene's germline CDR1 is MNHEY and CDR2 SMNVEV (reference sequence). V lost 2 bases and J lost 4; bases outside the gene matches: 6. The CDR3 nucleotides read TGTGCCAGCAGTTTAAGGAGACAGGGGTTCACTGAAGCTTTCTTT. This encodes CASSLRRQGFTEAFF.

V usage is TRBV5-3 and J usage is TRBJ1-5, with 8 bases identical to TRBD1. TRBV5-3 is marked as an open reading frame, function uncertain. The length of the CDR3 is 14 residues. J lost 6 bases, V lost 2 bases, and 4 bases had no gene match. The chain's CDR3 is CARSLSGGLQPQHF. CDR3 DNA sequence: TGTGCCAGAAGCTTATCAGGGGGCCTTCAGCCCCAGCATTTT.